The 31 T cell receptor beta chains reported below all come from one sample, sequenced in a study of vaccination and CD4 T cells after COVID-19. No antigen is known for these receptors. The study sequenced cultured CD4+ T cell DNA using the Oncomine TCR Beta short-read assay. A single record per CDR3 protein comes from TCRdb applying MiXCR to the PCR reads. The profile shows about 16,000 distinct CDR3 sequences, approximately 50% of them singletons. Documented treatment: approximately 10-day PBMC culture with coronavirus spike peptide pools or control peptides (ViraFEST assay). Sequenced material: cultured CD4+ T cells from blood, taken after SARS-CoV-2 vaccination. These receptors all stem from a human donor with COVID-19.

This rearrangement joins TRBV6-5 to TRBJ2-7; D is perhaps TRBD1 (5 bases). Trimming left V 3 bases short and J 2 bases short, with 26 bases between. The CDR3 runs to 19 residues. Germline loops: CDR1 MNHEY, CDR2 SVGAGI. CDR3 sequence reads: CASSYSNLNYRSKTYEQYF. DNA of the CDR3: TGTGCCAGCAGTTATTCGAACTTAAATTACAGGTCAAAGACCTACGAGCAGTACTTC.

Only a few counts were recorded for this clonotype. This chain uses TRBV2 with TRBJ1-2, with D possibly TRBD1 on 6 matching bases. V lost 4 bases, J lost 2 bases, and 11 bases lay in between. Germline V gives CDR1 SNHLY, CDR2 FYNNEI. CDR3 size: 14 residues. The chain's CDR3 is CASSGQVANYGYTF. For the CDR3, the DNA is TGTGCCAGCAGTGGACAGGTAGCCAACTATGGCTACACCTTC.

This clonotype was counted once. The chain has TRBV7-9 and TRBJ2-2, with 10 bases that match TRBD1. CDR3 length: 16 amino acids. CDR1 is SEHNR and CDR2 is FQNEAQ in the germline V gene (reference sequence). With 4 bases clipped from V and 4 bases from J, the junction kept 6 bases outside the gene matches. The CDR3 is CASSSRQGAVTGELFF. CDR3 coding DNA: TGTGCCAGCAGCTCCAGACAGGGGGCGGTCACCGGGGAGCTGTTTTTT.

V and J are TRBV5-4 and TRBJ1-6, with D possibly matching TRBD1 (6 bases). Germline assignment: CDR1 SGHNT and CDR2 YYREEE (reference sequence). The CDR3 sequence is 17 residues long. Trimming shortened V by 1 base and J by 4 bases, and 15 bases separated the two germline ends. The CDR3, as DNA: TGTGCCAGCAGCTTGTCAGGGGCGATAGAGTATAATTCACCCCTCCACTTT. Protein sequence: CASSLSGAIEYNSPLHF.

CDR3 sequence: CASSEEEGETQYF. The DNA for the CDR3 is TGCGCCAGCAGTGAGGAGGAAGGGGAGACCCAGTACTTC. The chain employs TRBV10-1 and TRBJ2-5, with D unclear. Between the trimmed V and J ends, which lost 2 bases and 5 bases, there was a span of 9 bases. The CDR3 loop spans 13 amino acids. Germline V CDR1 and CDR2: WNHNN, SYGVQD (reference sequence).

This clonotype was seen only a few times. The chain recombines TRBV27 with TRBJ1-2, with a tentative D call TRBD1 (5 bases). This CDR3 is 17 amino acids long. Per the germline V gene, CDR1 is MNHEY and CDR2 is SMNVEV (reference sequence). V shed 6 bases and J shed 8 bases, with 28 bases lying between them. CDR3 sequence (DNA): TGTGCCAGCAGAGGGAGTGGGGAAAGGGGATCTTATAGAGGCTACACCTTC. As protein: CASRGSGERGSYRGYTF.

This clonotype was found a few times. The rearrangement links TRBV20-1 to TRBJ2-2; D uncertain. Trimming took 6 bases from V and 6 from J, leaving 17 bases between them. The CDR3 loop spans 14 amino acids. Germline V gene sequence: CDR1 DFQATT, CDR2 SNEGSKA (reference sequence). The CDR3 here is CSAPGPVISGELFF. CDR3 DNA: TGCAGTGCCCCGGGCCCAGTGATCTCCGGGGAGCTGTTTTTT.

The J gene is TRBJ1-6, the V gene TRBV12-3 or TRBV12-4, with 10 bases lining up with TRBD1. Trimming cost V 6 bases and J 9 bases; bases outside gene matches: 8. CDR3 length equals 15 residues. Here the CDR3 DNA reads TGTGCCAGCAGCGACCCCGGGACAGGGGTTTCACCCCTCCACTTT. As protein: CASSDPGTGVSPLHF.

This chain uses TRBV19 with TRBJ2-3; D not certain. V dropped 8 bases and J dropped 0 bases, with 18 bases sitting between them. The CDR3 is 16 residues long. Germline CDR1 and CDR2: LNHDA and SQIVND (reference sequence). CDR3 protein: CASRRSSRSSTDTQYF. As DNA, the CDR3 is TGTGCCAGTCGACGATCAAGCCGGTCAAGCACAGATACGCAGTATTTT.

This clonotype was recorded a few times. This chain links TRBV7-6 with TRBJ2-3, with TRBD1 as a possible D gene (6 bases). Trimming took 2 bases from V and 0 from J, leaving 9 bases between them. The CDR3 covers 15 residues. Germline CDR1 SGHVS, CDR2 FNYEAQ. CDR3 nucleotide sequence: TGTGCCAGCAGCTTATCCAGGGGCAGCACAGATACGCAGTATTTT. This sequence encodes CASSLSRGSTDTQYF. The entire variable domain, with the rest obtained from reference TRBV7-6 and TRBJ2-3, is as follows: GAGVSQSPRYKVTKRGQDVALRCDPISGHVSLYWYRQALGQGPEFLTYFNYEAQQDKSGLPNDRFSAERPEGSISTLTIQRTEQRDSAMYRCASSLSRGSTDTQYFGPGTRLTVL.

This clonotype is medium-sized in the sample. The chain joins TRBV6-5 to TRBJ1-2; TRBD1 agrees at 11 bases. CDR3 length: 15 residues. Germline CDR1 is MNHEY and CDR2 is SVGAGI. Trimming took 0 bases from V and 8 from J; bases not matched to a gene: 5. CDR3 nucleotide sequence: TGTGCCAGCAGTTACTCGGACAGGGGGCTATCGGGCTACACCTTC. Translating gives CASSYSDRGLSGYTF.

The chain employs TRBV5-8 and TRBJ2-1; TRBD2 agrees at 7 bases. This CDR3 spans 15 amino acids. The trim removed 2 bases at V and 5 bases at J, leaving 7 bases unmatched. Germline V gene data show CDR1 as SGHTS and CDR2 as YDEGEE. The CDR3 region has the DNA TGTGCCAGCAGCTTCATAAAGAGCGGGGACAATGAGCAGTTCTTC. Its protein is CASSFIKSGDNEQFF.

V usage is TRBV20-1 and J usage is TRBJ2-6, with TRBD1 matching over 7 bases. V dropped 6 bases and J dropped 0; count of bases not matched to a gene: 11. This CDR3 is 17 amino acids long. Looked up from germline, CDR1 is DFQATT and CDR2 is SNEGSKA (reference sequence). The DNA for the CDR3 is TGCAGTGCCAGCGACAGGGTCCCCGCCTCTGGGGCCAACGTCCTGACTTTC. This sequence encodes CSASDRVPASGANVLTF.

DNA for the CDR3: TGTGCCAGCGGGGGTGGGGGCAATCAGCCCCAGCATTTT. Translating it yields CASGGGGNQPQHF. This chain joins TRBV28 and TRBJ1-5; tentatively, D is TRBD1 (5 bases). CDR3 length equals 13 residues. Trimming shortened V by 8 bases and J by 2 bases, and 10 bases separated the two germline ends. Germline V CDR1 and CDR2: MDHEN, SYDVKM.

This clonotype came up once. V and J are TRBV19 and TRBJ1-2; D is unresolved. This CDR3 is built from 15 residues. V was cut by 0 bases and J by 7 bases, with 15 bases left in between. Germline V gives CDR1 LNHDA, CDR2 SQIVND (reference sequence). The CDR3 is CASSIDRISVSGYTF. Written as DNA, the CDR3 is TGTGCCAGTAGTATAGATCGTATATCAGTTTCTGGCTACACCTTC.

V gene TRBV29-1 combines with J gene TRBJ2-3; possibly TRBD1 for D (5 bases). This CDR3 has 14 amino acids. Germline CDR1 reads SQVTM; CDR2 reads ANQGSEA. The V end lost 4 bases, the J end lost 0 bases, and 11 bases lay between the germline ends. CDR3 amino acids: CSVGSQGSTDTQYF. The CDR3 DNA reads TGCAGCGTTGGGAGTCAGGGCAGCACAGATACGCAGTATTTT.

This clonotype was detected a few times. The CDR3 region is CASSYSQEGPNNSPLHF. The DNA of the CDR3 is TGTGCCAGCAGTTACTCGCAAGAGGGACCTAATAATTCACCCCTCCACTTT. The rearrangement uses TRBV6-5 and TRBJ1-6; TRBD1 might be the D (5 bases). Trimming took off 0 bases at V and 5 bases at J, with 14 bases between the two ends. The length of the CDR3 is 17 residues. Looked up from germline, CDR1 is MNHEY and CDR2 is SVGAGI.

The chain is built from TRBV5-4 and TRBJ1-6; D is perhaps TRBD1 (6 bases). V lost 10 bases to trimming and J lost 3 bases, with 20 bases between them. Germline V gives CDR1 SGHNT, CDR2 YYREEE (reference sequence). CDR3 length: 16 residues. Here the CDR3 reads CAVHLGGGDYNSPLHF. The CDR3 nucleotides read TGTGCCGTGCATCTGGGAGGGGGAGACTATAATTCACCCCTCCACTTT.

This chain uses TRBV7-8 with TRBJ1-1, with D unclear. V lost 0 bases, J lost 0 bases, and 14 bases lay in between. The CDR3 is made up of 17 amino acids. Germline V gene lookup returns CDR1 SGHVS and CDR2 FQNEAQ. CDR3 loop: CASSLATGIAMNTEAFF. The CDR3 DNA is TGTGCCAGCAGCTTAGCGACCGGGATTGCAATGAACACTGAAGCTTTCTTT. The whole variable domain, filled in from reference TRBV7-8 and TRBJ1-1, reads GAGVSQSPRYKVAKRGQDVALRCDPISGHVSLFWYQQALGQGPEFLTYFQNEAQLDKSGLPSDRFFAERPEGSVSTLKIQRTQQEDSAVYLCASSLATGIAMNTEAFFGQGTRLTVV.

This clonotype appeared a few times. The rearrangement uses TRBV24-1 and TRBJ2-7; the D is unclear. Germline V lookup: CDR1 KGHDR, CDR2 SFDVKD. Trimming left V 4 bases short and J 7 bases short, with 10 bases between. CDR3 length equals 12 residues. The CDR3 DNA reads TGTGCCACCAGTGACCCCACGGGTGAGCAGTACTTC. It is translated as CATSDPTGEQYF.

The chain is built from TRBV20-1 and TRBJ1-4; TRBD1 is a possible D gene (6 bases). The V end lost 3 bases, the J end lost 8 bases, and 10 bases lay between the germline ends. Germline CDR1 reads DFQATT; CDR2 reads SNEGSKA (reference sequence). This CDR3 region has 12 residues. CDR3 DNA: TGCAGTGCTAGGCCTAGGGGGGAAAAACTGTTTTTT. It specifies CSARPRGEKLFF.

This clonotype is large. The V and J genes are TRBV20-1 and TRBJ1-6; D unresolved. Germline V gene sequence: CDR1 DFQATT, CDR2 SNEGSKA (reference sequence). V lost 0 bases and J 2 bases, leaving 5 bases between the germline ends. The CDR3 is made up of 14 amino acids. CDR3 DNA sequence: TGCAGTGCTAGAGATCTGACCTATAATTCACCCCTCCACTTT. Its protein product is CSARDLTYNSPLHF.

The table lists this clonotype with a few counts. The genes are TRBV20-1 and TRBJ1-2, with 7 bases fitting TRBD1. Germline V gene lookup returns CDR1 DFQATT and CDR2 SNEGSKA (reference sequence). The CDR3 loop spans 11 amino acids. In DNA, the CDR3 is TGCAGCACAGGGGCTAACTATGGCTACACCTTC. Translation: CSTGANYGYTF.

The chain couples TRBV30 to TRBJ2-7; tentative D call: TRBD2 (5 bases). The CDR3 runs 12 residues. Between the trimmed V and J ends, which lost 0 bases and 6 bases, there was a span of 9 bases. Germline values: CDR1 GTSNPN, CDR2 SVGIG (reference sequence). CDR3 in DNA: TGTGCCTGGAGTGTACGAGGGTTCGAGCAGTACTTC. Its translation: CAWSVRGFEQYF. Combining the CDR3 with reference TRBV30 and TRBJ2-7 gives the whole variable domain SQTIHQWPATLVQPVGSPLSLECTVEGTSNPNLYWYRQAAGRGLQLLFYSVGIGQISSEVPQNLSASRPQDRQFILSSKKLLLSDSGFYLCAWSVRGFEQYFGPGTRLTVT.

V and J are TRBV11-3 and TRBJ2-3; 11 bases agree with TRBD2. Germline CDR1 SGHNT, CDR2 YENEEA. This CDR3 comprises 16 residues. Losses at the gene ends were 0 bases for V and 3 bases for J; bases not matched to a gene: 2. The CDR3 sequence is CASSLEIAGGTDTQYF. CDR3 nucleotide sequence: TGTGCCAGCAGCTTAGAAATAGCGGGGGGGACAGATACGCAGTATTTT. Full variable domain (outside the CDR3, taken from reference TRBV11-3 and TRBJ2-3): EAGVVQSPRYKIIEKKQPVAFWCNPISGHNTLYWYLQNLGQGPELLIRYENEEAVDDSQLPKDRFSAERLKGVDSTLKIQPAELGDSAVYLCASSLEIAGGTDTQYFGPGTRLTVL.

This clonotype was detected a few times. The chain combines TRBV7-2 with TRBJ1-6; no clear D gene. The CDR3 sequence is 14 residues long. Trimming removed 2 bases from V and 7 bases from J, with 9 bases in between. Looked up from germline, CDR1 is SGHTA and CDR2 is FQGNSA. The CDR3 loop reads CASSLRSGNSPLHF. The CDR3 bases are TGTGCCAGCAGCTTAAGGTCCGGGAATTCACCCCTCCACTTT.

This clonotype was counted a few times. V and J are TRBV15 and TRBJ1-1; D gene ambiguous. CDR1 LNHNV and CDR2 YYDKDF come from the germline V gene (reference sequence). This CDR3 region has 14 residues. V gave up 3 bases and J gave up 1 base, with 9 bases separating them. CDR3 bases: TGTGCCACCAGCAGGGAAACGGGGAACACTGAAGCTTTCTTT. Protein: CATSRETGNTEAFF.

This chain joins TRBV12-3 or TRBV12-4 and TRBJ2-3; D gene ambiguous. The CDR3 totals 14 residues. V lost 7 bases and J lost 1, with 12 bases in between. The CDR3 bases are TGTGCCAGCACCGAACCGTCGGGCACAGATACGCAGTATTTT. Its protein is CASTEPSGTDTQYF.

This clonotype was observed a single time. V and J are TRBV14 and TRBJ1-5; D not resolved. The CDR3 consists of 18 residues. CDR1 is SGHDN, CDR2 FVKESK, per germline. Trimming left V 2 bases short and J 0 bases short, with 17 bases between. DNA of the CDR3: TGTGCCAGCAGCCAAAAGAGGGAACGGATCTATAGCAATCAGCCCCAGCATTTT. Translation gives CASSQKRERIYSNQPQHF.

This clonotype was detected only once. V and J are TRBV7-3 and TRBJ2-1; 10 bases map to TRBD2. CDR1 is SGHTA, CDR2 FQGTGA, per germline. The CDR3 sequence is 15 residues long. V was pared by 4 bases and J by 6 bases, with 6 bases of the junction left unmatched. The CDR3 is CASSWLAGAPNEQFF. The CDR3 DNA reads as TGTGCCAGCAGCTGGCTAGCGGGGGCTCCCAATGAGCAGTTCTTC.

This sequence joins TRBV5-4 and TRBJ1-1; D is possibly TRBD1 (6 bases). From germline, CDR1 is SGHNT and CDR2 YYREEE (reference sequence). This CDR3 region has 13 residues. The germline V and J ends were trimmed by 0 bases and 7 bases, with 10 bases remaining between them. The CDR3 here is CASSLVGTSEAFF. The CDR3 DNA reads as TGTGCCAGCAGCTTGGTGGGGACAAGTGAAGCTTTCTTT.